These 11 T cell receptor beta chains were sequenced from one sample in a study of CD8+ T cells in alopecia areata. After isolation, RNA underwent reverse transcription to generate cDNA as the sequencing template. Only in-frame clones appear in the TCRdb table, and some are missing; sequencing was by immunoSEQ multiplex PCR. The repertoire holds roughly 250,000 clones, with roughly 69% as singletons. Sample: CD4+ T cells sorted from blood, taken at week 0. These receptor sequences come from a human donor with alopecia areata.

This clone was seen more than once but under ten times. The gene calls are TRBV29-1 and TRBJ2-3; D may be TRBD2 (6 bases). CDR3 length: 14 amino acids. V gave up 3 bases and J gave up 3 bases, with 13 bases separating them. Germline CDR1 reads SQVTM; CDR2 reads ANQGSEA. CDR3: CSVDRPAGTDTQYF. CDR3 DNA sequence: TGCAGCGTTGATCGGCCGGCGGGGACAGATACGCAGTATTTT.

The V gene is TRBV29-1, the J gene TRBJ2-5, with TRBD2 identical over 10 bases. Trimming took 0 bases from V and 5 from J; bases not matched to a gene: 15. Germline-derived CDR1 and CDR2 are SQVTM and ANQGSEA. The CDR3 totals 18 residues. The CDR3 sequence: CSVEDWDNVSGGRETQYF. DNA for the CDR3: TGCAGCGTTGAAGATTGGGACAACGTTAGCGGGGGGCGTGAGACCCAGTACTTC. Using reference TRBV29-1 and TRBJ2-5 for the parts outside the CDR3, the full variable domain is SAVISQKPSRDICQRGTSLTIQCQVDSQVTMMFWYRQQPGQSLTLIATANQGSEATYESGFVIDKFPISRPNLTFSTLTVSNMSPEDSSIYLCSVEDWDNVSGGRETQYFGPGTRLLVL.

J is TRBJ1-6 and V is TRBV27; unclear D gene. Germline V gene lookup returns CDR1 MNHEY and CDR2 SMNVEV (reference sequence). CDR3 length: 14 amino acids. Trimming shortened V by 5 bases and J by 6 bases, and 11 bases separated the two germline ends. In DNA form, the CDR3 reads TGTGCCAGCAGTACTACACAGATTAATTCACCCCTCCACTTT. Protein sequence: CASSTTQINSPLHF.

About this clone itself: Other DNA sequences in the sample encode the same CDR3. V is TRBV30 and J is TRBJ2-3; D may be TRBD2 (5 bases). Per the germline V gene, CDR1 is GTSNPN and CDR2 is SVGIG (reference sequence). V gave up 0 bases and J gave up 0 bases, with 10 bases separating them. CDR3 length: 15 amino acids. The CDR3 region has the DNA TGTGCCTGGAGTGTACTGGCGGGTAGCACAGATACGCAGTATTTT. Translated, it gives CAWSVLAGSTDTQYF.

J is TRBJ1-2 and V is TRBV5-6; TRBD1 matches at 7 bases. The germline CDR1 and CDR2 sequences are SGHDT and YYEEEE. This CDR3 is 14 amino acids long. Trimming took 3 bases from V and 4 from J; bases not matched to a gene: 6. Here the CDR3 reads CASSSTGAGYGYTF. The CDR3 DNA is TGTGCCAGCAGCTCCACAGGGGCCGGCTATGGCTACACCTTC.

The rearrangement links TRBV7-2 to TRBJ2-7; D tentatively reads TRBD1 or TRBD2 (6 bases each). The V gene lost 6 bases and the J gene lost 0 bases, with 12 bases spanning the gap. The CDR3 contains 14 residues. CDR1 and CDR2 from the germline V gene are SGHTA and FQGNSA. CDR3 DNA sequence: TGTGCCAGCAGTCTACAGGGACTCTCCTACGAGCAGTACTTC. This codes for CASSLQGLSYEQYF.

The chain joins TRBV5-1 to TRBJ2-7; the D gene is possibly TRBD2 (6 bases). With 0 bases removed from V and 3 bases from J, the gap between germline ends came to 10 bases. CDR3 length: 14 amino acids. Germline assignment: CDR1 SGHRS and CDR2 YFSETQ. In DNA form, the CDR3 reads TGCGCCAGCAGCTTGGCCTCGGGACTCTACGAGCAGTACTTC. Protein product: CASSLASGLYEQYF.

The rearrangement links TRBV5-4 to TRBJ2-5; weak D call: TRBD1 (5 bases). Deletions cut 0 bases from V and 5 bases from J, with 14 bases between. The CDR3 runs to 15 residues. Per the germline V gene, CDR1 is SGHNT and CDR2 is YYREEE (reference sequence). CDR3 region: CASSLDGRVSETQYF. In DNA, the CDR3 is TGTGCCAGCAGCTTGGACGGCAGGGTATCGGAGACCCAGTACTTC.

The genes are TRBV29-1 and TRBJ2-5; D is unclear. CDR1 SQVTM and CDR2 ANQGSEA come from the germline V gene. Trimming stripped 4 bases from V and 4 bases from J, with 13 bases between. CDR3 length: 13 amino acids. As DNA, the CDR3 is TGCAGCGTTGGGAAGTTACATACAGAGACCCAGTACTTC. Protein sequence: CSVGKLHTETQYF.

The gene calls are TRBV5-6 and TRBJ2-4; D is unresolved. This CDR3 is built from 15 residues. Deletions cut 0 bases from V and 1 base from J, with 8 bases between. Germline CDR1 reads SGHDT; CDR2 reads YYEEEE. CDR3 region: CASSLDARAKNIQYF. Here the CDR3 DNA reads TGTGCCAGCAGCTTGGACGCCCGGGCCAAAAACATTCAGTACTTC.

This sequence joins TRBV9 and TRBJ2-1; D gene uncertain. The germline gives CDR1 SGDLS, CDR2 YYNGEE. Trimming pared 3 bases from V and 5 bases from J, leaving 9 bases between. The CDR3 loop spans 13 amino acids. CDR3 protein: CASSGASNNEQFF. CDR3 coding DNA: TGTGCCAGCAGCGGAGCGTCCAACAATGAGCAGTTCTTC.